The following is a TCR beta chain sequence with its context. Here immunoSEQ multiplex PCR was the method, and the copy in TCRdb shows in-frame clones only, minus some. The sample includes fewer than 60,000 clones, roughly 86% of them seen just once. These data come from a study of blood T cell repertoires in COVID-19. Study information: Some COVID-19 samples were acute and others convalescent; all came from the United States, Italy and Spain. Sources were T cells, B-cell-depleted T cells, or PBMCs; the material itself was cDNA or gDNA.

Sequenced: peripheral blood. This TCR came from a human donor in a cohort sampled during active COVID-19.

The CDR3 protein is CASSLNWDTVGYF. The CDR3 region has the DNA TGTGCCAGCAGCTTAAATTGGGACACGGTGGGGTACTTC. The genes are TRBV7-2 and TRBJ2-7, with D perhaps TRBD1 (6 bases). The germline CDR1 and CDR2 sequences are SGHTA and FQGNSA. This CDR3 has 13 amino acids. V was shortened by 2 bases and J by 12 bases, with 17 bases between the two germline ends.